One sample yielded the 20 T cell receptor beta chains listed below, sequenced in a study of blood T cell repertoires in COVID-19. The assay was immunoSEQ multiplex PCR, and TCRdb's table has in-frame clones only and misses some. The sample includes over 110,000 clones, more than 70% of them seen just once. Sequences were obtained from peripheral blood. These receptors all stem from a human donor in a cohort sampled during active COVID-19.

CDR3 DNA sequence: TGTGCCAGCAGCTCTCGTAGCGGAATTCAGTACTTC. Its translation is CASSSRSGIQYF. V gene TRBV7-2 combines with J gene TRBJ2-7; perhaps TRBD2 as D (6 bases). Germline V gives CDR1 SGHTA, CDR2 FQGNSA. Trimming took off 4 bases at V and 10 bases at J, with 14 bases between the two ends. The CDR3 runs to 12 residues.

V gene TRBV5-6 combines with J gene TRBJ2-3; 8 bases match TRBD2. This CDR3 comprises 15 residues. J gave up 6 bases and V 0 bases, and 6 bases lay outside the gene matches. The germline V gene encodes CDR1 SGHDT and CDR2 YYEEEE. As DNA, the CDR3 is TGTGCCAGCAGCTTGGTGGGCGGGGGGACTGATACGCAGTATTTT. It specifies CASSLVGGGTDTQYF.

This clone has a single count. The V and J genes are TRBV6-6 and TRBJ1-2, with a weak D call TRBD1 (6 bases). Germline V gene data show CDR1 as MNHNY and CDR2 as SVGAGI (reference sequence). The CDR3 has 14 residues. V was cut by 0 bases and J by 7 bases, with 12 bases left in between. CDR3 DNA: TGTGCCAGCAGTTACTCCGGGGGGCTCGGTGGCTACACCTTC. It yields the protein CASSYSGGLGGYTF.

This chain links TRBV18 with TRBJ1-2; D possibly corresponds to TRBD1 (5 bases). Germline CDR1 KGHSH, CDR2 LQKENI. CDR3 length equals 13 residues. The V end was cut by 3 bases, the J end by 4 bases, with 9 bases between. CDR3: CASSPEGTYGYTF. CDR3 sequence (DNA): TGTGCCAGCTCACCGGAGGGGACCTATGGCTACACCTTC. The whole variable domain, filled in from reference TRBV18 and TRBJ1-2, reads NAGVMQNPRHLVRRRGQEARLRCSPMKGHSHVYWYRQLPEEGLKFMVYLQKENIIDESGMPKERFSAEFPKEGPSILRIQQVVRGDSAAYFCASSPEGTYGYTFGSGTRLTVV.

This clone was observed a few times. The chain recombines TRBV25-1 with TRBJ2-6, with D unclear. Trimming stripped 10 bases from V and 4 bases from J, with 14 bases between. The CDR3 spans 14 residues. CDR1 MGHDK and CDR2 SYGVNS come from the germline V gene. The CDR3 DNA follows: TGTGCCACGAAATCACCCGCGGGGGCCAACGTCCTGACTTTC. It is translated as CATKSPAGANVLTF.

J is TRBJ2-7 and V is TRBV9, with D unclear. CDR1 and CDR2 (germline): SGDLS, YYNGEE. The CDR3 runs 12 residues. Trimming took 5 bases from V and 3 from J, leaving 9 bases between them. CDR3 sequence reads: CASSGDGYEQYF. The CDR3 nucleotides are TGTGCCAGCAGTGGAGACGGCTACGAGCAGTACTTC.

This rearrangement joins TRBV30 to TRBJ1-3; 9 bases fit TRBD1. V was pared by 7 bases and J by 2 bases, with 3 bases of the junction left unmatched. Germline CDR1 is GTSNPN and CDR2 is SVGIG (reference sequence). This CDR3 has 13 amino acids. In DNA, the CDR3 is TGTGCCTTTACAGGGGGCCCTGGAAACACCATATATTTT. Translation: CAFTGGPGNTIYF.

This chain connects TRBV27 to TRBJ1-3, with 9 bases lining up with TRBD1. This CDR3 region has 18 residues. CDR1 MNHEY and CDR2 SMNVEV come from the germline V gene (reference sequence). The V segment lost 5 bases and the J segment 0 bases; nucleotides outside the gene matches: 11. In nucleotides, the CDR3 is TGTGCCAGCAGTCCAGAGGGACAGGGATTAGACTCTGGAAACACCATATATTTT. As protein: CASSPEGQGLDSGNTIYF.

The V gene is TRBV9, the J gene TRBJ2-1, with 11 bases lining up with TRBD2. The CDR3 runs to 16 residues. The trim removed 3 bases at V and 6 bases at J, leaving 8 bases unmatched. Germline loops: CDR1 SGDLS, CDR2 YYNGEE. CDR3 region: CASSARVAGGPNEQFF. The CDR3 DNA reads TGTGCCAGCAGCGCCCGAGTAGCGGGGGGGCCCAATGAGCAGTTCTTC.

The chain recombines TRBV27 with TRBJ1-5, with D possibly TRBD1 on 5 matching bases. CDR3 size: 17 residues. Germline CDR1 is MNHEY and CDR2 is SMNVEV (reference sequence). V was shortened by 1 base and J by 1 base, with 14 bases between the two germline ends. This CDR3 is CASSLYQGSLSNQPQHF. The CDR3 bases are TGTGCCAGCAGTTTATATCAGGGATCCTTGAGCAATCAGCCCCAGCATTTT.

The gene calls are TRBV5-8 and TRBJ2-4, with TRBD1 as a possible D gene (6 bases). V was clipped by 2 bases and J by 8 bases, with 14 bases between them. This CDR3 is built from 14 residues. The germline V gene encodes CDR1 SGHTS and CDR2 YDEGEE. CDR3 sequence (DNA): TGTGCCAGCAGCTTAGGAACAGGGAAGGACATTCAGTACTTC. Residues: CASSLGTGKDIQYF.

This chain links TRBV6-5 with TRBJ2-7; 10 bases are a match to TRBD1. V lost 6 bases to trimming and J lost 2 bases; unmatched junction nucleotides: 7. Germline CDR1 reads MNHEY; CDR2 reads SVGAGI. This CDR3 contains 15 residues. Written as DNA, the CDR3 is TGTGCCAGCAGACTCCGGGACAGGGGCCCCTACGAGCAGTACTTC. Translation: CASRLRDRGPYEQYF.

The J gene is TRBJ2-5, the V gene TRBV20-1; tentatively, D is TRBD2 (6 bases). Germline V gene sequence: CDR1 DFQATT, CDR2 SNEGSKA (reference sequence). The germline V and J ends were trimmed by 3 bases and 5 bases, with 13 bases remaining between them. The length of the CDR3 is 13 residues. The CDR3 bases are TGCAGTGCTAGTGTTGGTGGAGGGGAGACCCAGTACTTC. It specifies CSASVGGGETQYF.

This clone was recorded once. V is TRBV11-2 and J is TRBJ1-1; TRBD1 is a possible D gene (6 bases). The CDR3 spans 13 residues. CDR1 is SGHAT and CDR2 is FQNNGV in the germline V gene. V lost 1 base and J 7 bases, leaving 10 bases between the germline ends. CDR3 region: CASSLGGQFEAFF. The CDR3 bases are TGTGCCAGCAGCTTAGGAGGACAGTTTGAAGCTTTCTTT.

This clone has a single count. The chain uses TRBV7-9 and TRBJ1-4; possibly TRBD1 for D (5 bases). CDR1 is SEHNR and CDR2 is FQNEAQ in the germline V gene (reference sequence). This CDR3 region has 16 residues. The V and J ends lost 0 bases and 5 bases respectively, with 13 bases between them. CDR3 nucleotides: TGTGCCAGCAGCTTAGCGTTGCAGGGTAAAAATGAAAAACTGTTTTTT. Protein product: CASSLALQGKNEKLFF.

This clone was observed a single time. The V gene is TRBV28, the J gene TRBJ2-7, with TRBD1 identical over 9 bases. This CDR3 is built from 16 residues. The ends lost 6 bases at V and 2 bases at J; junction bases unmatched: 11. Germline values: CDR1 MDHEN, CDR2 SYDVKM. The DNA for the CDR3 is TGTGCCAGCAGCCCCAGTGGGGGGACAGGGACCTACGAGCAGTACTTC. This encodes CASSPSGGTGTYEQYF.

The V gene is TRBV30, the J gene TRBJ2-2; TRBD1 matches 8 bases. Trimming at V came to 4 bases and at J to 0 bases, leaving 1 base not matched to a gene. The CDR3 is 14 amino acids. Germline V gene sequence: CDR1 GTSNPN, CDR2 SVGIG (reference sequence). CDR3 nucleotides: TGTGCCTGGACAGGGGGCGCGAACACCGGGGAGCTGTTTTTT. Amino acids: CAWTGGANTGELFF.

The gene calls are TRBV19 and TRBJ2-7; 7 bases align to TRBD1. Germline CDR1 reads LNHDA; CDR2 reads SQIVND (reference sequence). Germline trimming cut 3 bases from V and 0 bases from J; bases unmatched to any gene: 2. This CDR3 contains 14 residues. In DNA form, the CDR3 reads TGTGCCAGTAGTATCCGGGACAGCTCCTACGAGCAGTACTTC. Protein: CASSIRDSSYEQYF.

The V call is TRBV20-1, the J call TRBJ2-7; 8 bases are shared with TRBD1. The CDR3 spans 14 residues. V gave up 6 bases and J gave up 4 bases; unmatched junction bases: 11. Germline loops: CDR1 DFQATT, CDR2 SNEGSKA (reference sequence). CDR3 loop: CSASSWTGTYEQYF. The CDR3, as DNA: TGCAGTGCGAGTAGCTGGACAGGGACGTACGAGCAGTACTTC.

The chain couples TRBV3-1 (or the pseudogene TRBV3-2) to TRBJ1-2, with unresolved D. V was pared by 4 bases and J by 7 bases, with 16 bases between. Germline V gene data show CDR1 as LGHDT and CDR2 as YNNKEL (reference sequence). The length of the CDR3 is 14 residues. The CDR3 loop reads CASSPTEAYGGYTF. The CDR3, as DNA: TGTGCCAGCAGCCCGACTGAGGCATACGGTGGCTACACCTTC.